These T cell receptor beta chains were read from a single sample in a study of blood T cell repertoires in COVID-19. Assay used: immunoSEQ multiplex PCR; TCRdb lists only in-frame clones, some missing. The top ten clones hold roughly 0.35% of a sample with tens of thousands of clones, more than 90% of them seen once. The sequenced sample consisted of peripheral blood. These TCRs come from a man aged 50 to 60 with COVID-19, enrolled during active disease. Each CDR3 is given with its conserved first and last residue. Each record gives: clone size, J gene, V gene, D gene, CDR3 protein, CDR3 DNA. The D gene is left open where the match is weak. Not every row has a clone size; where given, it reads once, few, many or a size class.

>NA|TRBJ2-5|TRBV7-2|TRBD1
CASSRDRQETQYF
TGTGCCAGCAGCCGGGACAGGCAAGAGACCCAGTACTTC
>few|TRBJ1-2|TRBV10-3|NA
CAISELGGSSLFYGYTF
TGTGCCATCAGTGAGTTAGGGGGATCCTCGCTTTTCTATGGCTACACCTTC
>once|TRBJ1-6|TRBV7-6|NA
CASSLKSSYNSPLHF
TGTGCCAGCAGCTTGAAGAGCTCCTATAATTCACCCCTCCACTTT
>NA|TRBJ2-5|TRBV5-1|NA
CASSLGGNPRGTQYF
TGCGCCAGCAGCTTGGGAGGCAATCCCCGGGGGACCCAGTACTTC
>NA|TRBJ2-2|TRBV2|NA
CASREQSTGELFF
TGTGCCAGCAGGGAACAGTCAACCGGGGAGCTGTTTTTT
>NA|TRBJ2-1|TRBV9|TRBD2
CASSPLGLAGVGFNEQFF
TGTGCCAGCAGCCCATTGGGACTAGCGGGAGTAGGTTTCAATGAGCAGTTCTTC
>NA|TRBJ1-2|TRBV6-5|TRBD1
CASSLDRVDGYTF
TGTGCCAGCAGCCTGGACAGGGTTGATGGCTACACCTTC
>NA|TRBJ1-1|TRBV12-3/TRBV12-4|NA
CASSLQGNTEAFF
TGTGCCAGCAGTTTGCAGGGGAACACTGAAGCTTTCTTT
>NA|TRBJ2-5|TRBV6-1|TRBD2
CASSGTTGAGASETQYF
TGTGCCAGCAGTGGGACTACCGGAGCGGGAGCCTCGGAGACCCAGTACTTC
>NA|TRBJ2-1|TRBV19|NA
CASSNNAYLNEQFF
TGTGCCAGTAGTAATAATGCCTATCTCAATGAGCAGTTCTTC
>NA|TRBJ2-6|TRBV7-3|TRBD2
CASSLKASGASGANVLTF
TGTGCCAGCAGCTTAAAGGCTAGCGGGGCCTCTGGGGCCAACGTCCTGACTTTC
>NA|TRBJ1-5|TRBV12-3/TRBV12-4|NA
CASSPGVNQPQHF
TGTGCCAGCAGTCCAGGGGTAAATCAGCCCCAGCATTTT
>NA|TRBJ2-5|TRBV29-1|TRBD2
CSVLPPGGQETQYF
TGCAGCGTTTTGCCCCCGGGGGGCCAAGAGACCCAGTACTTC
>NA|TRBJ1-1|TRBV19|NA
CASSIQVNTEAFF
TGTGCCAGTAGTATTCAGGTGAACACTGAAGCTTTCTTT
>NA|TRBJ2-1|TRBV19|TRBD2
CASSIRLAGNEQFF
TGTGCCAGTAGTATAAGACTAGCGGGGAATGAGCAGTTCTTC
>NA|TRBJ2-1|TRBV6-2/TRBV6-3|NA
CASSYQYEQFF
TGTGCCAGCAGTTACCAGTATGAGCAGTTCTTC
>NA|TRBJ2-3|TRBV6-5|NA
CASSSVGGGTDTQYF
TGTGCCAGCAGTTCCGTGGGGGGAGGCACAGATACGCAGTATTTT
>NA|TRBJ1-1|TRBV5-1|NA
CASSRGEAGTDTEAFF
TGCGCCAGCAGCCGGGGGGAGGCAGGGACCGACACTGAAGCTTTCTTT
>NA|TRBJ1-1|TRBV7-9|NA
CASSSGVATEAFF
TGTGCCAGCAGCTCAGGGGTGGCCACTGAAGCTTTCTTT
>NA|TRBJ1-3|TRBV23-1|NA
CASSQSSGGVGGNTIYF
TGCGCCAGCAGTCAATCGTCCGGGGGTGTGGGTGGAAACACCATATATTTT
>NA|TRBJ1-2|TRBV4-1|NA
CASSQDPGDQTNYGYTF
TGCGCCAGCAGCCAAGATCCGGGAGACCAGACTAACTATGGCTACACCTTC
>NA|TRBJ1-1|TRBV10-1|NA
CASQGTEAFF
TGCGCCAGCCAGGGCACTGAAGCTTTCTTT